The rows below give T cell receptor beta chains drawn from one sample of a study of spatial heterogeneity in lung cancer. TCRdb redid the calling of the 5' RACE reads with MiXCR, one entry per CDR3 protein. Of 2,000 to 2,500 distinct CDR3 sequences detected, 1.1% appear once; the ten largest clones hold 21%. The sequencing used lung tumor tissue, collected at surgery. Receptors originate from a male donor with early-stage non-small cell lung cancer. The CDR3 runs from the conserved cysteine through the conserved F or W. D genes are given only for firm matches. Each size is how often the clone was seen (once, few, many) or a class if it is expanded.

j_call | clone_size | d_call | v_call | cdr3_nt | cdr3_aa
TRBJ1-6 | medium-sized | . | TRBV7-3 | TGTGCCAGTGCCCGGGGGGTTAATTCACCCCTCCACTTT | CASARGVNSPLHF
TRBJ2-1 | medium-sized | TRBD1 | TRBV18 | TGTGCCAGCTCACCTCAGGGGGCGTTATACAATGAGCAGTTCTTC | CASSPQGALYNEQFF
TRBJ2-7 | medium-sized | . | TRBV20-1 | TGCAGTGCTAGGGAAGGACATCCCTACGAGCAGTACTTC | CSAREGHPYEQYF
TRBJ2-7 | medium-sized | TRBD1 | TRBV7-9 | TGTGCCAGCAGCGACGGGACAGCTTTCTACGAGCAGTACTTC | CASSDGTAFYEQYF
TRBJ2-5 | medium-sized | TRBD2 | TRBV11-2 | TGTGCCAGCAGCTCAACTAGCGGGGGGTCAGAGACCCAGTACTTC | CASSSTSGGSETQYF
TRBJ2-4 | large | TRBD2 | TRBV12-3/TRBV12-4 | TGTGCCAGCAGTTTTAAGCGGGAGGCGAAAGGGAACATTCAGTACTTC | CASSFKREAKGNIQYF
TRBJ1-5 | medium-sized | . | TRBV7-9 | TGTGCCACTGGGGGCATTATTAGCAATCAGCCCCAGCATTTT | CATGGIISNQPQHF
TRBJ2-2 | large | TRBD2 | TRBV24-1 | TGTGCCACCAGTGCTAGCCTGAGGAGCGGGGGCACCGGGGAGCTGTTTTTT | CATSASLRSGGTGELFF
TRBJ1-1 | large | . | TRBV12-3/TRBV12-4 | TGTGCCAGCAGTTTAGACGAGGATTTGGGCACTGAAGCTTTCTTT | CASSLDEDLGTEAFF
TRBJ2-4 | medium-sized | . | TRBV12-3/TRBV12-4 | TGTGCCAGCAGTTTGTCGGAGATAGCCAAAAACATTCAGTACTTC | CASSLSEIAKNIQYF
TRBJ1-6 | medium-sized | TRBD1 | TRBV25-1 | TGTGCCAGCAGTGCAGGGGGCGCGGAGGATTCACCCCTCCACTTT | CASSAGGAEDSPLHF
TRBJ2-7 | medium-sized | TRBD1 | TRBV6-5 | TGTGCCAGCGTTAAGGGGCGACAGGGGAGCTCCTACGAGCAGTACTTC | CASVKGRQGSSYEQYF
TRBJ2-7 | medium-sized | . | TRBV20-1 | TGCAGTGCTAGAGATTACGGCTACGAGCAGTACTTC | CSARDYGYEQYF
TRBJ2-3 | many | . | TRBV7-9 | TGTGCCAGCAGCTTAGAGGGGGTTAGCACAGATACGCAGTATTTT | CASSLEGVSTDTQYF
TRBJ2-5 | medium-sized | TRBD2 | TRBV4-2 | TGTGCCAGCAGCGGGGAGGGGTCGGTAGAGACCCAGTACTTC | CASSGEGSVETQYF
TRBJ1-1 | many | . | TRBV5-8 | TGTGCCAGCAGCTTGGTTTTGGGACACCACACTGAAGCTTTCTTT | CASSLVLGHHTEAFF
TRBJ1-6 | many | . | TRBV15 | TGTGCCACCAGCAGAGAACAGGCCGAAGCACCCCTCCACTTT | CATSREQAEAPLHF
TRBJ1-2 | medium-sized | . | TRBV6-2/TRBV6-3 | TGTGCCAGCAGTTACGACGGTAACTATGGCTACACCTTC | CASSYDGNYGYTF
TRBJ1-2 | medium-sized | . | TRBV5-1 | TGCGCCAGCAGCTTGGATGGAATTAACTATGGCTACACCTTC | CASSLDGINYGYTF
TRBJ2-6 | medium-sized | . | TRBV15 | TGTGCCACCAGCAGAGATACCGGGGCCAACGTCCTGACTTTC | CATSRDTGANVLTF
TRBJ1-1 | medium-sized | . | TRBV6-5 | TGTGCCAGCAGTTCGATGGGACCGGGGGTTACTGAAGCTTTCTTT | CASSSMGPGVTEAFF
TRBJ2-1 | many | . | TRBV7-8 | TGTGCCAGCAGCCTTAGTGCCGGGACCTCCTCCTACAATGAGCAGTTCTTC | CASSLSAGTSSYNEQFF
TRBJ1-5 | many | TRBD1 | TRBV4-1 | TGCGCCAGCAGCCAAGATCGCAGGGGGAATCAGCCCCAGCATTTT | CASSQDRRGNQPQHF